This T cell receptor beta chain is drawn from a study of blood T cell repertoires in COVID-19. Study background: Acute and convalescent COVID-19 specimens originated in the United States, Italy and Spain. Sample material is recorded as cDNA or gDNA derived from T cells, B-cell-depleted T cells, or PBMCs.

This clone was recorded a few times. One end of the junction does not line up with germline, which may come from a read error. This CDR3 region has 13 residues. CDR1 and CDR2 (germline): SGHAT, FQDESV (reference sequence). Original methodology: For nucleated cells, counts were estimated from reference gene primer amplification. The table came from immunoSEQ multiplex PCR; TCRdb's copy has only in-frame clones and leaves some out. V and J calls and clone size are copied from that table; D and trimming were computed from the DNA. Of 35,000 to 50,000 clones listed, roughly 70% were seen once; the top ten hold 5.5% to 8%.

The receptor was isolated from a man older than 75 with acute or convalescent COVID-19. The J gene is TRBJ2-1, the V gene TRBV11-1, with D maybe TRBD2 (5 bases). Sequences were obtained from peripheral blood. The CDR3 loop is CASSSGSFNEQFF. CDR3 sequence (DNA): TGTGCCAGCAGCAGCGGCTCCTTCAATGAGCAGTTCTTC.